In this sample, the clone carrying this TCR beta chain turned up a few times. Its antigen is unidentified. Germline values: CDR1 MNHEY, CDR2 SVGAGI. V was clipped by 2 bases and J by 2 bases, with 7 bases between them. The CDR3 runs to 13 residues. The data belong to a study of response to subunit inactivated influenza vaccine. Study-wide results and caveats: Authors suggested seasonal influenza vaccinations each recruit few new T cells.

TCRdb recomputed calls from the RT-PCR reads with MiXCR, one row per CDR3 protein. This table has around 480,000 distinct CDR3 sequences, over 9.5% appearing once. The V call is TRBV6-5, the J call TRBJ2-7; D uncertain. The sample was PBMCs from blood, taken roughly 48 days after vaccination. The TCR originated in a man aged 50-60 years who received an inactivated influenza vaccine. CDR3 coding DNA: TGTGCCAGCAGTTACGGCTCCCCCTACGAGCAGTACTTC. Its translation is CASSYGSPYEQYF.